This T cell receptor (beta chain) came from a study of blood T cells in healthy people across ages (dated by TCRdb to the mid-2010s). About the investigation overall: In model experiments, roughly one uniquely barcoded TCR beta cDNA molecule per two T cells was captured by template switching. Using deep sequencing normalized with unique cDNA molecular identifiers, the study measured how TCR beta repertoire diversity changes with age. The donors were split into four age groups: young (average around 15 years), middle-aged (39), aged (more than 60) and long-lived (approximately 80). To avoid experimental bias, donors of different ages were randomly spread across the sequencing lanes. For two donors (one aged 18 to 30 and one aged 80 or older), the study analyzed two additional independent replicas of 1 million unique cDNA reads from the same blood draw. Overall results and qualifications from the work: Estimates of total diversity from one million sequenced T cells were regarded as lower bounds and underestimates. The percentage of naive T cells measured by flow cytometry correlated strongly with observed TCR beta diversity. Compared with the aged group, more naive CD4+ T cells, fewer expanded clones and increased TCR diversity were shown by the long-lived group, suggesting age selection. Observed TCR beta diversity per million T cells fell roughly linearly with age, and a significant reduction was already apparent by age around 39. Bulk unsorted PBMC profiling prevented conclusive comparison of naive and antigen-experienced compartments. Donor CMV infection status was unknown, potentially confounding age-related changes in expanded clonotypes.

The donors were roughly 39 Caucasian individuals from Russia, aged 6 to 90 years, who were systemically healthy. Each donor gave about 9.7 milliliters of peripheral blood, drawn into EDTA-treated Vacutainer tubes. Ficoll-Paque density-gradient centrifugation was used to isolate PBMCs, with at least 6.5 million per sample. Trizol reagent was used to extract total RNA from PBMCs, with at least 6 micrograms per sample. Naive CD45RAhigh/CD27high T cell percentages were measured by flow cytometry on a PBMC aliquot from every donor. There are 14 amino acids in the CDR3, from cysteine to phenylalanine inclusive. The read is trimmed to its CDR3 DNA, 42 bases read in frame from base 1. Cut back by 6 bases and 4 bases, the V and J ends lie 15 bases apart. In regard to this clonotype: Its binding antigen is unknown. Nothing much larger sits one base from this clone, and base qualities are not available.

Libraries were constructed by 5' RACE. TCRdb names Illumina HiSeq 2500 as the instrument used. A second about 7 to 11 cycle PCR used a sample-barcoded 5' primer and a J-beta primer mix. Each TCR beta cDNA molecule received a unique molecular identifier from a template-switch 5' adaptor carrying 12 random nucleotides. At least 3 million CDR3-containing paired-end reads were obtained from each sample. First-strand cDNA was synthesized from all RNA with the Mint cDNA synthesis kit, primed by a TRBC-specific oligonucleotide. Following uracil-DNA glycosylase treatment, all cDNA underwent a first 18-cycle PCR with the universal primers M1SS and BC2_uni_R. The published analysis was carried out like this. For normalization, 1 million high-quality reads were randomly selected from each sample, with every read carrying a distinct molecular identifier. Reads with shared molecular identifiers were discarded instead of being binned into consensus sequences. MiTCR, set to a Q25 quality threshold and the strictest error-elimination algorithm, was used for CDR3 identification, clonotype clustering and error correction. Lower-bound total TCR beta diversity was estimated with a nonparametric unseen species model using Euler transformation. TCRdb reprocessing: public reads trimmed at Q25 with fastp, clones called with MiXCR, in-frame beta chains kept. Each entry merges the rows of one CDR3 protein and shows their most common DNA and genes. The V and J calls, along with clone size, are taken from TCRdb and not from the paper's own processing. Across this sample there are about 580,000 distinct CDR3 sequences, with roughly 48% seen only once. Of the sample, about 26% falls within the top ten clones.

The sequence joins TRBV12-3 or TRBV12-4 to TRBJ1-2, with a weak D call of TRBD1 (6 bases match). The sample consisted of blood. The TCR originated in a man older than 75 in good health. The CDR3 has the sequence CASRLKQGGYGYTF. The nucleotide sequence is given as TGTGCCAGCAGACTCAAACAGGGTGGCTATGGCTACACCTTC.